These 11 T cell receptor beta chains were all obtained from the same sample, sequenced in a study of T cell responses to AZD1222 COVID-19 vaccine. Sequencing used immunoSEQ multiplex PCR; TCRdb keeps in-frame clones, though not all of them. The sample lists tens of thousands of clones, about 91% occurring once. The starting material was peripheral blood, obtained 28 days after the second AZD1222 dose. Every receptor here comes from an adult who received the AZD1222 COVID-19 vaccine.

This clone came up a few times. The genes are TRBV28 and TRBJ2-7, with TRBD2 matching 11 bases. Trimming cost V 1 base and J 5 bases; bases outside gene matches: 4. The CDR3 runs to 15 residues. Germline V gene lookup returns CDR1 MDHEN and CDR2 SYDVKM. CDR3 nucleotide sequence: TGTGCCAGCAGTTTATTCGGACTAGCGGGCCACGAGCAGTACTTC. Its translation is CASSLFGLAGHEQYF.

This chain connects TRBV6-1 to TRBJ2-1; D is undetermined. The ends were cut back, 3 bases at V and 7 bases at J, with 13 bases in the middle. Germline lookup yields CDR1 MNHNS and CDR2 SASEGT. The CDR3 spans 14 residues. The CDR3 protein is CASSDPGYRNEQFF. The DNA for the CDR3 is TGTGCCAGCAGTGATCCGGGCTACCGGAATGAGCAGTTCTTC.

This rearrangement joins TRBV11-2 to TRBJ2-7; 11 bases align to TRBD2. V lost 5 bases and J lost 4; bases outside the gene matches: 10. This CDR3 is built from 16 residues. CDR1 is SGHAT and CDR2 is FQNNGV in the germline V gene. This CDR3 reads CASSPQIAGGGYEQYF. The CDR3 DNA sequence: TGTGCCAGCAGCCCCCAAATAGCGGGAGGGGGATACGAGCAGTACTTC.

This clone was counted only a few times. V usage is TRBV14 and J usage is TRBJ1-1; unclear D gene. Germline V gene data show CDR1 as SGHDN and CDR2 as FVKESK. Trimming pared 0 bases from V and 6 bases from J, leaving 14 bases between. This CDR3 is 15 amino acids long. CDR3 DNA sequence: TGTGCCAGCAGCCAAGATCCCGCTGGCAAGGCTGAAGCTTTCTTT. This codes for CASSQDPAGKAEAFF.

The chain joins TRBV28 to TRBJ2-2; possibly TRBD1 or TRBD2 for D (5 bases each). Per the germline V gene, CDR1 is MDHEN and CDR2 is SYDVKM. This CDR3 spans 14 amino acids. Deletions cut 6 bases from V and 3 bases from J, with 11 bases between. The chain's CDR3 is CASSKGTYTGELFF. The CDR3 DNA is TGTGCCAGCAGCAAAGGGACCTACACCGGGGAGCTGTTTTTT.

This clone was seen just once. The gene calls are TRBV5-4 and TRBJ2-1, with 9 bases matching TRBD2. With 1 base clipped from V and 6 bases from J, the junction kept 8 bases outside the gene matches. CDR3 length: 16 amino acids. Germline V CDR1 and CDR2: SGHNT, YYREEE (reference sequence). As DNA, the CDR3 is TGTGCCAGCAGCTTGAGCGGGGCTAGCGGGACCAATGAGCAGTTCTTC. The encoded protein is CASSLSGASGTNEQFF.

The rearrangement uses TRBV9 and TRBJ2-1; 11 bases fit TRBD2. V was clipped by 0 bases and J by 9 bases; unmatched bases: 2. This CDR3 is 14 amino acids long. CDR1 is SGDLS and CDR2 is YYNGEE in the germline V gene. DNA for the CDR3: TGTGCCAGCAGCGTAGGACTAGCGGGAATTGAGCAGTTCTTC. Translated: CASSVGLAGIEQFF.

This chain uses TRBV5-1 with TRBJ2-7; tentatively, D is TRBD1 (6 bases). Trimming left V 1 base short and J 3 bases short, with 23 bases between. The germline gives CDR1 SGHRS, CDR2 YFSETQ. The CDR3 loop spans 18 amino acids. For the CDR3, the DNA is TGCGCCAGCAGCTTGCCATCCCTACAACAGGGTTTCTACTACGAGCAGTACTTC. This translates into CASSLPSLQQGFYYEQYF.

This chain links TRBV29-1 with TRBJ2-1; TRBD1 agrees at 11 bases. Germline lookup yields CDR1 SQVTM and CDR2 ANQGSEA. There are 12 residues in the CDR3. The CDR3 bases are TGCGCCGGGACAGGGGGCTACAATGAGCAGTTCTTC. Translating gives CAGTGGYNEQFF.

The chain has TRBV30 and TRBJ1-2, with a possible D match to TRBD1 (5 bases). This CDR3 is 11 amino acids long. The germline gives CDR1 GTSNPN, CDR2 SVGIG (reference sequence). Trimming shortened V by 2 bases and J by 8 bases, and 9 bases separated the two germline ends. The CDR3 reads CAWSSGTGYTF. CDR3 nucleotides: TGTGCCTGGAGTTCCGGGACCGGCTACACCTTC.

This clone showed up just once. The CDR3 region has the DNA TGTGCCAGCAGTGTCACCGGACCCTTTTTTGGAGCTTTCTTT. It codes for CASSVTGPFFGAFF. This chain joins TRBV28 and TRBJ1-1; D call uncertain. Trimming took 5 bases from V and 10 from J, leaving 20 bases between them. CDR3 length: 14 residues. The germline gives CDR1 MDHEN, CDR2 SYDVKM.